A selection of T cell receptor beta chains follows, all from one sample in a study of cytotoxic CD8 clonotypes in ibrutinib-treated CLL. Method: immunoSEQ multiplex PCR; TCRdb's copy keeps in-frame clones and lacks some. The top ten hold around 24% of the sample, which has around 92,000 clones, roughly three quarters seen once. The sample consisted of PBMCs, taken after 24 months of ibrutinib treatment. The receptors derive from a human donor with chronic lymphocytic leukemia. Each CDR3 is given with its conserved first and last residue. A D gene is named only where the DNA matches it firmly.

j_call: TRBJ2-3; d_call: -; v_call: TRBV2; cdr3_aa: CASSEVRALLTDTQYF
j_call: TRBJ2-7; d_call: -; v_call: TRBV19; cdr3_aa: CASSPTPGAYEQYF
j_call: TRBJ2-7; d_call: TRBD2; v_call: TRBV11-2; cdr3_aa: CASSLEGGRTSLYEQYF
j_call: TRBJ2-7; d_call: TRBD2; v_call: TRBV19; cdr3_aa: CASSIYSGSPHEQYF
j_call: TRBJ2-1; d_call: -; v_call: TRBV29-1; cdr3_aa: CSAEGAAYNEQFF
j_call: TRBJ2-7; d_call: TRBD2; v_call: TRBV9; cdr3_aa: CASSAGLAGMYEQYF
j_call: TRBJ2-7; d_call: TRBD1; v_call: TRBV5-5; cdr3_aa: CASSLRTGGSYEQYF
j_call: TRBJ1-1; d_call: TRBD1; v_call: TRBV7-2; cdr3_aa: CASSFLNRGSNTEAFF
j_call: TRBJ1-4; d_call: -; v_call: TRBV19; cdr3_aa: CASSVGQNDNEKLFF
j_call: TRBJ2-7; d_call: TRBD2; v_call: TRBV5-1; cdr3_aa: CASSLDLAGGITYEQYF
j_call: TRBJ1-5; d_call: TRBD1; v_call: TRBV6-1; cdr3_aa: CASAGQDNQPQHF
j_call: TRBJ2-3; d_call: -; v_call: TRBV7-3; cdr3_aa: CASRPTGSDTQYF
j_call: TRBJ2-1; d_call: TRBD2; v_call: TRBV9; cdr3_aa: CASSGPLGGSRYNEQFF
j_call: TRBJ1-2; d_call: -; v_call: TRBV7-9; cdr3_aa: CASSFRWDYGYTF
j_call: TRBJ2-7; d_call: TRBD2; v_call: TRBV19; cdr3_aa: CASRNSGDSYEQYF
j_call: TRBJ2-1; d_call: -; v_call: TRBV5-1; cdr3_aa: CASSGAESSYNEQFF
j_call: TRBJ1-6; d_call: -; v_call: TRBV14; cdr3_aa: CASSQDRGTVDYSPLHF
j_call: TRBJ2-5; d_call: TRBD2; v_call: TRBV5-5; cdr3_aa: CASSLGGPRLAGSWLETQYF
j_call: TRBJ1-4; d_call: TRBD1; v_call: TRBV10-3; cdr3_aa: CATRTGGTNEKLFF
j_call: TRBJ1-1; d_call: -; v_call: TRBV28; cdr3_aa: CASSTPTGSAFF
j_call: TRBJ2-3; d_call: TRBD2; v_call: TRBV27; cdr3_aa: CASSLWTSGGADTQYF
j_call: TRBJ2-3; d_call: -; v_call: TRBV5-1; cdr3_aa: CASSPHRVGGDTQYF
j_call: TRBJ1-1; d_call: -; v_call: TRBV27; cdr3_aa: CASSLGAGTEAFF
j_call: TRBJ2-2; d_call: TRBD1; v_call: TRBV10-3; cdr3_aa: CAISELRDRNTGELFF
j_call: TRBJ1-1; d_call: -; v_call: TRBV21-1; cdr3_aa: CASRVALATNRTEAFF
j_call: TRBJ1-4; d_call: -; v_call: TRBV2; cdr3_aa: CASSWVTRGKLFF
j_call: TRBJ1-5; d_call: TRBD1; v_call: TRBV27; cdr3_aa: CASSPDRLQGNQPQHF
j_call: TRBJ2-7; d_call: -; v_call: TRBV7-8; cdr3_aa: CASSPGSYEQYF
j_call: TRBJ1-2; d_call: -; v_call: TRBV6-1; cdr3_aa: CASGAETANGYTF
j_call: TRBJ2-7; d_call: TRBD1; v_call: TRBV11-1; cdr3_aa: CASSSGTGGRTSYEQYF
j_call: TRBJ2-6; d_call: -; v_call: TRBV7-3; cdr3_aa: CASSLPASGANVLTF
j_call: TRBJ2-7; d_call: TRBD1; v_call: TRBV2; cdr3_aa: CASSKTGEIPYF
j_call: TRBJ1-5; d_call: -; v_call: TRBV7-8; cdr3_aa: CASSRRADYSNQPQHF
j_call: TRBJ2-6; d_call: -; v_call: TRBV2; cdr3_aa: CASSDARPPPTNVLTF
j_call: TRBJ1-1; d_call: TRBD1; v_call: TRBV30; cdr3_aa: CAWRSTGATEAFF
j_call: TRBJ1-5; d_call: -; v_call: TRBV6-6; cdr3_aa: CASSNRNQPQHF
j_call: TRBJ1-2; d_call: -; v_call: TRBV15; cdr3_aa: CATSREFLLRGNYGYTF
j_call: TRBJ1-4; d_call: -; v_call: TRBV19; cdr3_aa: CASTGGGGEKLFF
j_call: TRBJ1-1; d_call: -; v_call: TRBV4-3; cdr3_aa: CASSQATGYTEAFF
j_call: TRBJ2-1; d_call: -; v_call: TRBV28; cdr3_aa: CASSLMAGNYNEQFF
j_call: TRBJ1-5; d_call: TRBD1; v_call: TRBV4-1; cdr3_aa: CASSQGTGGEQPQHF
j_call: TRBJ2-7; d_call: -; v_call: TRBV28; cdr3_aa: CASSERGGTYEQYF
j_call: TRBJ1-2; d_call: TRBD1; v_call: TRBV5-1; cdr3_aa: CASSRTGMEGYTF
j_call: TRBJ1-2; d_call: -; v_call: TRBV11-2; cdr3_aa: CASSLDLRDLNGYTF
j_call: TRBJ2-1; d_call: -; v_call: TRBV29-1; cdr3_aa: CSVVPVSYNEQFF
j_call: TRBJ2-1; d_call: TRBD2; v_call: TRBV19; cdr3_aa: CASSIGLAGYYNEQFF
j_call: TRBJ2-1; d_call: TRBD2; v_call: TRBV7-2; cdr3_aa: CASSPLAGEQFF
j_call: TRBJ2-1; d_call: TRBD1; v_call: TRBV5-1; cdr3_aa: CASSLVAGGNEQFF
j_call: TRBJ2-7; d_call: -; v_call: TRBV7-6; cdr3_aa: CASSEEQLLALGGEQYF
j_call: TRBJ1-1; d_call: -; v_call: TRBV19; cdr3_aa: CASSVRPMNTEAFF
j_call: TRBJ1-5; d_call: -; v_call: TRBV7-9; cdr3_aa: CASSSDGRQPQHF
j_call: TRBJ1-5; d_call: -; v_call: TRBV6-1; cdr3_aa: CASSEETGQPQHF
j_call: TRBJ1-2; d_call: -; v_call: TRBV30; cdr3_aa: CAWSPRGFYGYTF
j_call: TRBJ1-1; d_call: -; v_call: TRBV27; cdr3_aa: CASSLVGPMNTEAFF
j_call: TRBJ1-2; d_call: TRBD1; v_call: TRBV10-3; cdr3_aa: CAISGGTAYGYTF
j_call: TRBJ2-3; d_call: -; v_call: TRBV5-1; cdr3_aa: CASSLVGQGESDTQYF
j_call: TRBJ2-3; d_call: -; v_call: TRBV6-4; cdr3_aa: CASSRERTDTQYF
j_call: TRBJ1-1; d_call: TRBD1; v_call: TRBV6-1; cdr3_aa: CASRGGGILNTEAFF
j_call: TRBJ2-7; d_call: TRBD2; v_call: TRBV27; cdr3_aa: CASSNPGLAGGPYEQYF